One and the same sample provided the 10 T cell receptor beta chains below, sequenced in a study of blood T cell repertoires in COVID-19. Profiled with immunoSEQ multiplex PCR; TCRdb holds only in-frame clones, not every one. This table holds tens of thousands of clones, around 88% found once. Material: peripheral blood. The receptor set was obtained from an elderly woman with acute or convalescent COVID-19.

The genes are TRBV19 and TRBJ2-7; maybe TRBD2 (6 bases). Per germline, CDR1 LNHDA and CDR2 SQIVND (reference sequence). The CDR3 has 14 residues. V was trimmed by 6 bases and J by 1 base, leaving 13 bases between them. The CDR3 DNA reads TGTGCCAGTAGCCACGGGGGTACATCCTACGAGCAGTACTTC. It is translated as CASSHGGTSYEQYF.

This chain uses TRBV6-5 with TRBJ1-1, with D maybe TRBD1 (6 bases). The CDR3 runs to 15 residues. Trimming removed 2 bases from V and 5 bases from J, with 15 bases in between. The V gene's germline CDR1 is MNHEY and CDR2 SVGAGI. The CDR3 bases are TGTGCCAGCAGTTACCCCGGGGGGGCATGGACTGAAGCTTTCTTT. Translated: CASSYPGGAWTEAFF.

This rearrangement joins TRBV9 to TRBJ1-3; no clear D. Germline V lookup: CDR1 SGDLS, CDR2 YYNGEE. V shed 3 bases and J shed 4 bases, with 11 bases lying between them. CDR3 length: 14 amino acids. The CDR3 loop is CASSATRGGNTIYF. The CDR3 coding sequence is TGTGCCAGCAGCGCAACTCGAGGGGGAAACACCATATATTTT.

The chain is built from TRBV7-8 and TRBJ1-5; the D is unclear. CDR3 length: 14 residues. The V gene's germline CDR1 is SGHVS and CDR2 FQNEAQ. The V end lost 0 bases, the J end lost 2 bases, and 5 bases lay between the germline ends. The CDR3 DNA sequence: TGTGCCAGCAGCTTAGCGGCGGGCAATCAGCCCCAGCATTTT. Translating gives CASSLAAGNQPQHF.

This chain joins TRBV7-6 and TRBJ2-7; 8 nucleotides line up with TRBD1. Losses at the gene ends were 1 base for V and 3 bases for J; bases not matched to a gene: 5. Per the germline V gene, CDR1 is SGHVS and CDR2 is FNYEAQ. This CDR3 is 15 amino acids long. The CDR3 loop reads CASSLGTGISYEQYF. The CDR3 DNA reads TGTGCCAGCAGCTTAGGGACAGGGATCAGCTACGAGCAGTACTTC.

The chain is built from TRBV3-1 (or the pseudogene TRBV3-2) and TRBJ2-1; weak D call: TRBD2 (5 bases). Trimming stripped 1 base from V and 6 bases from J, with 7 bases between. Germline V CDR1 and CDR2: LGHDT, YNNKEL (reference sequence). The CDR3 consists of 13 residues. The DNA for the CDR3 is TGTGCCAGCAGCCAAGTAGCGACCAATGAGCAGTTCTTC. Amino acids: CASSQVATNEQFF.

The chain carries TRBV19 and TRBJ1-5; tentatively, D is TRBD1 (6 bases). V gave up 5 bases and J gave up 4 bases, with 9 bases separating them. CDR1 and CDR2 (germline): LNHDA, SQIVND (reference sequence). The CDR3 runs to 13 residues. The CDR3, as DNA: TGTGCCAGTAGTCGGGACACAAATCAGCCCCAGCATTTT. The encoded protein is CASSRDTNQPQHF.

The CDR3: CASSGTSGGFGDTQYF. CDR3 DNA: TGCGCCAGCAGCGGGACTAGCGGGGGATTTGGGGATACGCAGTATTTT. The gene calls are TRBV5-1 and TRBJ2-3; 14 nucleotides match TRBD2. This CDR3 contains 16 residues. Germline V gene lookup returns CDR1 SGHRS and CDR2 YFSETQ. J lost 6 bases, V lost 4 bases, and 7 bases had no gene match.

V and J are TRBV6-2 or TRBV6-3 and TRBJ2-1; 13 bases are a match to TRBD2. This CDR3 region has 18 residues. The germline V gene encodes CDR1 MNHEY and CDR2 SVGEGT. V was pared by 2 bases and J by 7 bases, with 11 bases of the junction left unmatched. CDR3 nucleotide sequence: TGTGCCAGCAGTTACGTGGGTTTGGGACTAGCGGGGCTAAATGAGCAGTTCTTC. Its translation is CASSYVGLGLAGLNEQFF.

V is TRBV3-1 (or the pseudogene TRBV3-2) and J is TRBJ1-2; 8 nucleotides align to TRBD1. J lost 2 bases, V lost 8 bases, and 10 bases had no gene match. Germline V CDR1 and CDR2: LGHDT, YNNKEL (reference sequence). There are 15 residues in the CDR3. For the CDR3, the DNA is TGTGCCAGCCGCCGAAGGACAGGGTTAAACTATGGCTACACCTTC. It translates to CASRRRTGLNYGYTF.